This entry concerns a single T cell receptor beta chain. Per the germline V gene, CDR1 is SEHNR and CDR2 is FQNEAQ (reference sequence). This CDR3 region has 13 residues. V lost 5 bases, J lost 8 bases, and 15 bases lay in between. The sample comes from a study of blood T cells in healthy people across ages. The authors ran a second PCR of 7 to 11 cycles using a sample-barcoded 5' primer and a J-beta primer mix. A minimum of 2.5 million CDR3-containing paired-end reads was obtained for each sample. MiXCR, applied by TCRdb to the 5' RACE reads, yields one record per CDR3 protein. The table records hundreds of thousands of distinct CDR3 sequences, roughly 44% of them present only once. Caucasian, healthy and from Russia, the donors were aged between about 6 and 90.

The chain is built from TRBV7-9 and TRBJ1-2; possible D gene TRBD1, 5 bases. Sequencing used blood. This sequence originates from a man in his 60s in good health. CDR3: CASSPSGGRGYTF. CDR3 DNA sequence: TGTGCCAGCAGCCCCTCGGGGGGTCGAGGCTACACCTTC.